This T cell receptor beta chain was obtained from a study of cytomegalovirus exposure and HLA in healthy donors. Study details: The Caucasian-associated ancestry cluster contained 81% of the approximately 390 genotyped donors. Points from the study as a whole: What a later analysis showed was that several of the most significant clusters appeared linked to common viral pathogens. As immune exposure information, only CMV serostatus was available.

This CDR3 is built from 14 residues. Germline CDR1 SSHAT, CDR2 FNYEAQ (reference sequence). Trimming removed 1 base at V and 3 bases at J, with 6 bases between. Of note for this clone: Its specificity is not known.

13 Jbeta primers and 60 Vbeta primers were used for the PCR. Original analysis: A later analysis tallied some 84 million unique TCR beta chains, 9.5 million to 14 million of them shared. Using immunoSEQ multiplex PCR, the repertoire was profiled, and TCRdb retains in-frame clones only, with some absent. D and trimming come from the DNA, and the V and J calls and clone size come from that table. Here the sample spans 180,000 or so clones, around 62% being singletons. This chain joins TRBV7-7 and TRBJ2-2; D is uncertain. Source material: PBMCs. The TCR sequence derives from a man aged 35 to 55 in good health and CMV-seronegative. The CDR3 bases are TGTGCCAGCAGCTTAGGACTGTACACCGGGGAGCTGTTTTTT. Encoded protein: CASSLGLYTGELFF.